This TCR beta chain was sequenced in a study of blood T cell repertoires in COVID-19 (TCRdb year 2020). For the wider study: The collaborator samples originated in the United States, Italy and Spain and spanned the acute and convalescent phases of COVID-19. The repertoires were made available in a free public database intended to serve as a resource for research on the immune response to SARS-CoV-2. The dataset comprised deeply sampled blood TCRbeta repertoires from subjects exposed to, actively infected with, or recovered from COVID-19. Sample metadata almost always included a de-identified subject ID, COVID-19 status, age in years and sex. The prospective study material was composed of cDNA or gDNA derived from T cells, B-cell-depleted T cells, or PBMCs. Where HLA class I and class II types were available, the types were taken from metadata supplied by the sample provider, not from assay-based typing. The samples were drawn from the first 160 participants of the ongoing ImmuneRACE study and from 950 to 1,500 subjects provided by 6 global collaborators. Results the study describes overall, beyond this receptor: Clinical and demographic metadata were provided uncurated, with the amount varying by source and participant.

In the case of this clone: Its recognized antigen is unknown. There are no base qualities to consult, and no much larger clone falls within one base.

Including cysteine and phenylalanine, the CDR3 has 13 amino acids. Just the 39-base CDR3 DNA is kept, in frame starting at base 1. CDR1 and CDR2, per the germline V gene, are SGDLS and YYNGEE. V lost 0 bases and J lost 5 bases; the stretch between them is 8 bases long. TCRbeta CDR3 regions were amplified from genomic DNA by means of the immunoSEQ Assay, a bias-controlled multiplex PCR. The original pipeline was this. Nucleated cell counts per sample were estimated from amplification of reference gene primers within the assay. To quantify the absolute abundance of each unique TCRbeta CDR3 rearrangement, sequence reads were collapsed and filtered. For each sample, productive Simpson clonality was calculated as the square root of Simpson's diversity index over productive rearrangements. This immuneACCESS table, as held by TCRdb, lists in-frame sequences with V and J called but not all clones. Of the missing ones, under half trace to an unresolved V gene in checked studies; the others have no known cause. V and J calls and clone size are those listed in that table; D and trimming were worked out from the DNA. This sample comprises some 180,000 clones, roughly nine tenths of them detected only once. Roughly 20% of the sample is in the top ten clones.

Whole blood was collected in K2EDTA tubes by collaborating institutions according to the institutions' own protocols. Collaborator samples were shipped for TCRbeta analysis as frozen whole blood, isolated PBMCs, or DNA extracted from either sample type. The chain was built from TRBV9 and TRBJ1-2; there is no confident call for the D gene. Sequencing input: peripheral blood. This TCR was sampled from a man between 65 and 80 years old with active or convalescent COVID-19. The CDR3 region: CASSVEVDYGYTF. The bases read TGTGCCAGCAGCGTAGAAGTAGATTATGGCTACACCTTC.